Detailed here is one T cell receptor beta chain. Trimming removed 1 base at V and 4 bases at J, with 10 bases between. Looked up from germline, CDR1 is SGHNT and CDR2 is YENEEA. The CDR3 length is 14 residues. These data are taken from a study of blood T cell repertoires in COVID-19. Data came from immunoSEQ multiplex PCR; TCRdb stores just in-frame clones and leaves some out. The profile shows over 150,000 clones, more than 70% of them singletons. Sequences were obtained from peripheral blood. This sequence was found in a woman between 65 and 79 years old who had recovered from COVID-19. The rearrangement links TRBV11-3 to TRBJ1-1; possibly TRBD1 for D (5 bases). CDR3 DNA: TGTGCCAGCAGCTTAGGGCAGGGTTCCACTGAAGCTTTCTTT. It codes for CASSLGQGSTEAFF.